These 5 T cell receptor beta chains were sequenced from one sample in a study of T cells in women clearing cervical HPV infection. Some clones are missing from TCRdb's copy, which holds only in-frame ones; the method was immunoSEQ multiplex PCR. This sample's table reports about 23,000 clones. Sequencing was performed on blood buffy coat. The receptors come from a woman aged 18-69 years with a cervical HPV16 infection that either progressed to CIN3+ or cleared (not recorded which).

CDR3: CASSEQGISYEQYF. Partial CDR3 DNA: TGTGCCAGTAGTGAACAGGGGATCTCCTACGAG. The chain recombines TRBV19 with TRBJ2-7, with 7 bases fitting TRBD1. Read sequence stops 3 residues before the CDR3 end, and the germline J gene provides the missing end. The CDR3 has 14 amino acids. Germline CDR1 reads LNHDA; CDR2 reads SQIVND (reference sequence). J was trimmed by 0 bases and V by 5 bases; bases with no gene match: 4.

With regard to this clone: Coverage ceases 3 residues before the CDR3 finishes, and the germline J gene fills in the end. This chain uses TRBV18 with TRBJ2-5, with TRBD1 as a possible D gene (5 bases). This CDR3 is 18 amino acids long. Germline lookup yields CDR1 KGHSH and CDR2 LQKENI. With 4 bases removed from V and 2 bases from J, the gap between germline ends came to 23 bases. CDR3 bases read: TGTGCCAGCTCACTATATTCAAATCCGACAGAAATACAAGAGACC. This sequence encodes CASSLYSNPTEIQET. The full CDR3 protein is CASSLYSNPTEIQETQYF.

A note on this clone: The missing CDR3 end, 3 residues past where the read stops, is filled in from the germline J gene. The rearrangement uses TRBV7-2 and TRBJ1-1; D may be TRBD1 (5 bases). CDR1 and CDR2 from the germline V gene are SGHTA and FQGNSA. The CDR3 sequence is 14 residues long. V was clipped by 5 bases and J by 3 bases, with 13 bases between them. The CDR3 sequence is CASSPGGGYTEAFF. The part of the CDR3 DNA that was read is TGTGCCAGCAGCCCGGGCGGGGGTTACACTGAA.

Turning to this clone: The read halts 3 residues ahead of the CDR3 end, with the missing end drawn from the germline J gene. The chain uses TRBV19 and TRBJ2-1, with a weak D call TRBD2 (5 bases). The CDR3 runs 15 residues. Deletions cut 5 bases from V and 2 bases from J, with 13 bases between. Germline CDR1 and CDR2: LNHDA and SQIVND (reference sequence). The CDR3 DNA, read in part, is TGTGCCAGTAGTGTTACTAGGTCCCCCTACAATGAG. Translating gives CASSVTRSPYNE. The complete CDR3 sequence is CASSVTRSPYNEQFF.

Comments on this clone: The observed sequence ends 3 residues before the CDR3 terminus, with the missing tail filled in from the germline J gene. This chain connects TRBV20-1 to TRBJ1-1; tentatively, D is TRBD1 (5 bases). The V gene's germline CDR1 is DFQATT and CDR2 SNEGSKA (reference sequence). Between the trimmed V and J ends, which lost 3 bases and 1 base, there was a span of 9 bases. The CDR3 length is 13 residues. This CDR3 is CSASLGGNTEAFF. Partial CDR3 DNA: TGCAGTGCTAGTTTGGGGGGGAACACTGAA.